The clone carrying this TCR beta chain was observed a handful of times. The data derive from a study of blood T cell repertoires in COVID-19. TCRdb keeps only in-frame clones here, not all; method: immunoSEQ multiplex PCR. This repertoire shows roughly 400,000 clones, over 75% found once; its top ten account for roughly 1.4%. The CDR3 sequence is 14 residues long. Trimming cost V 6 bases and J 7 bases, with 13 bases left between them. The germline gives CDR1 MNHEY, CDR2 SVGAGI. Input material: PBMCs or T cells enriched from blood (not recorded which). The chain combines TRBV6-5 with TRBJ1-6; no firm D call. The clonotype originates from a woman aged 18-35 years who had been exposed to COVID-19. This chain's CDR3 is CASRSGIYNSPLHF. CDR3 nucleotides: TGTGCCAGCAGATCAGGAATTTACAATTCACCCCTCCACTTT.